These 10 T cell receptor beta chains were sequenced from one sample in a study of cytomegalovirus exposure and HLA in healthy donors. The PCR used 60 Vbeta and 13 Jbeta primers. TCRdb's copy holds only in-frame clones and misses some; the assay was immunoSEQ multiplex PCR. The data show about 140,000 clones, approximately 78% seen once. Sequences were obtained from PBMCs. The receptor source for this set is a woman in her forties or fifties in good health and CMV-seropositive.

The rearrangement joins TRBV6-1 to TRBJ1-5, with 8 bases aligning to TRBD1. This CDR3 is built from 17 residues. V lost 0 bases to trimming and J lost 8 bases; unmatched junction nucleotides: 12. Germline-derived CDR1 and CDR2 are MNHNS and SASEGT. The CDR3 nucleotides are TGTGCCAGCAGTGAAGCGCTAGGGGCAGGGGGCTTAAAGCCCCAGCATTTT. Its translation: CASSEALGAGGLKPQHF.

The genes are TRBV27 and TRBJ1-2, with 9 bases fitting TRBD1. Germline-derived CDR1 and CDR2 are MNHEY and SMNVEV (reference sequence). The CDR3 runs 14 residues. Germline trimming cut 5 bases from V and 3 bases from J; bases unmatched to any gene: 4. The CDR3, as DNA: TGTGCCAGCAGTCCCGGACAGGGGTACTATGGCTACACCTTC. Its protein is CASSPGQGYYGYTF.

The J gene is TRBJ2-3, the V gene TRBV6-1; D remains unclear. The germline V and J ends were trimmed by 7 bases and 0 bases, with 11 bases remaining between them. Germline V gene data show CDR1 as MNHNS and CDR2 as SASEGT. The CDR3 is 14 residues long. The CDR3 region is CASTRLPSTDTQYF. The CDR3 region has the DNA TGTGCCAGCACGAGGCTACCCAGCACAGATACGCAGTATTTT.

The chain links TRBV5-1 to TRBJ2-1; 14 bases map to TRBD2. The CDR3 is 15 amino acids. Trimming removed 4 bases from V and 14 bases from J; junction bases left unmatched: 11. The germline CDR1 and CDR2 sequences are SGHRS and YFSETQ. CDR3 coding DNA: TGCGCCAGCAGCCAGGGGACTAGCGGGAGCCCTGTGAAGTTCTTC. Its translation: CASSQGTSGSPVKFF.

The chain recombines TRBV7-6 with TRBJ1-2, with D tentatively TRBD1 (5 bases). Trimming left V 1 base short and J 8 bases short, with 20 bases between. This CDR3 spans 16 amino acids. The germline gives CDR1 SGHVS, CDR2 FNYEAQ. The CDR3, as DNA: TGTGCCAGCAGCTTAGAGGGCGCGGGAAGGGGAGAGGGCTACACCTTC. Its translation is CASSLEGAGRGEGYTF.

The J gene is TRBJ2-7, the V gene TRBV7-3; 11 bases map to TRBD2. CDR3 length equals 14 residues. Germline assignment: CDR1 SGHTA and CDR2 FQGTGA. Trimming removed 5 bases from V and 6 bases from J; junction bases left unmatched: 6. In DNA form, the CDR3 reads TGTGCCAGCAGCGCTAGCGGGGGGCATAGCGAGCAGTACTTC. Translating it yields CASSASGGHSEQYF.

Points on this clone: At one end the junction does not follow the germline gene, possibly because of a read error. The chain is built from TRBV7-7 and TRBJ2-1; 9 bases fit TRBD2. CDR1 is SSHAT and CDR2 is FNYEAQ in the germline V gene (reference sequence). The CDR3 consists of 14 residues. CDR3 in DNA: TGTGCTAGCAGCCTTGGGACTAGCTCCAATGAGCAGTTCTTC. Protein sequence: CASSLGTSSNEQFF.

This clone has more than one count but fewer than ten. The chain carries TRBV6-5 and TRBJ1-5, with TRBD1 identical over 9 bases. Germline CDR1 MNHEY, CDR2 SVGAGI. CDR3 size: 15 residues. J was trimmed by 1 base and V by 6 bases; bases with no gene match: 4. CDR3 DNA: TGTGCCAGCAGCAACGACAGGGGGAGCAATCAGCCCCAGCATTTT. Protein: CASSNDRGSNQPQHF.

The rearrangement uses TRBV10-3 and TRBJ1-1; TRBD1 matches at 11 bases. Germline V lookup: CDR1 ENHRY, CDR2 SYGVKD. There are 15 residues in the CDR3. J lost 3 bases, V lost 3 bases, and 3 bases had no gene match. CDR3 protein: CAISDRDRGDTEAFF. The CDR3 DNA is TGTGCCATCAGTGACCGGGACAGGGGGGACACTGAAGCTTTCTTT.

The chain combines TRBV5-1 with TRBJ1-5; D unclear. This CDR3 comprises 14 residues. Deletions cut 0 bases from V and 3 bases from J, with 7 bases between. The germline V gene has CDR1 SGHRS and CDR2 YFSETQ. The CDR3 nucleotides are TGCGCCAGCAGCTTGGGACTGAACAATCAGCCCCAGCATTTT. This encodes CASSLGLNNQPQHF.